A single sample is the source of the 8 T cell receptor beta chains below, sequenced in a study of blood T cell repertoires in COVID-19. Using immunoSEQ multiplex PCR, the repertoire was profiled, and TCRdb retains in-frame clones only, with some absent. The sample yields tens of thousands of clones, 81% seen once. The material sequenced was peripheral blood. The receptor source for this set is a man aged 80 or over with active or convalescent COVID-19.

The V gene is TRBV5-6, the J gene TRBJ2-1; 9 bases line up with TRBD2. With V trimmed by 4 bases and J by 7 bases, 9 bases remained unmatched. Germline assignment: CDR1 SGHDT and CDR2 YYEEEE. The CDR3 spans 15 residues. CDR3 DNA: TGTGCCAGCAGCATCATAGCGGGGGTGGGGAATGAGCAGTTCTTC. Protein: CASSIIAGVGNEQFF.

The chain carries TRBV5-6 and TRBJ1-1; tentatively, D is TRBD1 (6 bases). This CDR3 has 13 amino acids. Germline lookup yields CDR1 SGHDT and CDR2 YYEEEE. Trimming removed 3 bases from V and 8 bases from J, with 14 bases in between. The CDR3 region is CASSSVQGWEAFF. CDR3 DNA: TGTGCCAGCAGCTCCGTACAGGGATGGGAAGCTTTCTTT.

J is TRBJ1-5 and V is TRBV3-1 (or the pseudogene TRBV3-2); perhaps TRBD1 as D (6 bases). The CDR3 is 15 residues long. With 4 bases removed from V and 6 bases from J, the gap between germline ends came to 16 bases. CDR1 is LGHDT, CDR2 YNNKEL, per germline (reference sequence). CDR3 region: CASSRGQGRSQPQHF. The CDR3 DNA is TGTGCCAGCAGCCGAGGCCAGGGGCGAAGTCAGCCCCAGCATTTT.

This chain connects TRBV6-5 to TRBJ2-5; TRBD2 matches at 12 bases. CDR1 MNHEY and CDR2 SVGAGI come from the germline V gene. V lost 8 bases, J lost 5 bases, and 6 bases stayed unmatched. CDR3 length: 14 amino acids. For the CDR3, the DNA is TGTGCCAGCCGGCCTAGCGGGGGGGTGGAGACCCAGTACTTC. Translated, it gives CASRPSGGVETQYF.

This rearrangement joins TRBV2 to TRBJ1-6, with 7 bases identical to TRBD1. This CDR3 comprises 14 residues. From germline, CDR1 is SNHLY and CDR2 FYNNEI. Germline trimming cut 5 bases from V and 7 bases from J; bases unmatched to any gene: 5. The CDR3 nucleotides read TGTGCCAGCAGTACCCAGGGGGGCAATTCACCCCTCCACTTT. Translation gives CASSTQGGNSPLHF.

The chain carries TRBV2 and TRBJ1-5, with D tentatively TRBD1 (6 bases). Trimming left V 4 bases short and J 10 bases short, with 11 bases between. This CDR3 comprises 12 residues. Germline V gene lookup returns CDR1 SNHLY and CDR2 FYNNEI. The CDR3 loop is CASSAPGTPQHF. CDR3 bases: TGTGCCAGCAGTGCACCGGGGACACCCCAGCATTTT.

The rearrangement links TRBV27 to TRBJ1-6, with TRBD1 as a possible D gene (5 bases). The germline CDR1 and CDR2 sequences are MNHEY and SMNVEV (reference sequence). CDR3 length: 14 residues. V was pared by 3 bases and J by 6 bases, with 9 bases between. CDR3 bases: TGTGCCAGCAGTTTCCAGGGTGGTAATTCACCCCTCCACTTT. Its protein is CASSFQGGNSPLHF.

The chain couples TRBV6-2 or TRBV6-3 to TRBJ1-5; 8 nucleotides match TRBD1. This CDR3 is 15 amino acids long. V dropped 5 bases and J dropped 7; count of bases not matched to a gene: 10. Germline lookup yields CDR1 MNHEY and CDR2 SVGEGT. The DNA of the CDR3 is TGTGCCAGCAGTCTCGGACAGGGCGAAGGACAGCCCCAGCATTTT. Amino acids: CASSLGQGEGQPQHF.